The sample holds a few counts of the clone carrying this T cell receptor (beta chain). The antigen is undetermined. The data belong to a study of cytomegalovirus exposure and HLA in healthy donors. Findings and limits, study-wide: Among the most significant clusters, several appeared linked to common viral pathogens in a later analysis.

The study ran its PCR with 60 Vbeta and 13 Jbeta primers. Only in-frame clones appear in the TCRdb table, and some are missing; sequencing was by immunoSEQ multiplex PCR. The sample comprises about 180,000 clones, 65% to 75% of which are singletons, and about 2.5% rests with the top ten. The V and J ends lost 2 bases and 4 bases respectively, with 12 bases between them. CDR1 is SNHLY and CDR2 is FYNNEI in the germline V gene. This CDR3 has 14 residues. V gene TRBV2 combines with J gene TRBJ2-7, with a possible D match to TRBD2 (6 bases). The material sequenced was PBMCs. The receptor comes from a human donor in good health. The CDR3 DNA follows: TGTGCCAGCAGTGAATTGCGGGGCCCTTACGAGCAGTACTTC. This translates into CASSELRGPYEQYF.